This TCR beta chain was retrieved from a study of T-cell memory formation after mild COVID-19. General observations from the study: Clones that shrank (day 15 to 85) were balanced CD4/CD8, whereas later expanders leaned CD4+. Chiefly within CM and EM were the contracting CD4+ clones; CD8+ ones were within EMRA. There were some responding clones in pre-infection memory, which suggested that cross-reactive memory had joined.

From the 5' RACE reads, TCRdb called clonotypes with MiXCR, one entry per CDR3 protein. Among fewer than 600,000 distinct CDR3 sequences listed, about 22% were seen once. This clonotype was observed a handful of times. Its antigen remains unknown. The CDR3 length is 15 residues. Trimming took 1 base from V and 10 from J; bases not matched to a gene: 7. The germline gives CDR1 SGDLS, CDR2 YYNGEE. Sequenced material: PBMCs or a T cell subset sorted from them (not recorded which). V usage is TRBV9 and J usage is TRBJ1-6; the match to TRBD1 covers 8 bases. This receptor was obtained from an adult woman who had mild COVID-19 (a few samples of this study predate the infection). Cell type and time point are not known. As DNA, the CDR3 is TGTGCCAGCAGCGTAACCGGGACAGGAGGCTCACCCCTCCACTTT. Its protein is CASSVTGTGGSPLHF.